This T cell receptor (beta chain) was obtained from a study of beta chain features in type 1 diabetes. Cell sorting via CD45RO/CCR7/CD25/CD127/CD95/CD27 was performed to obtain CD4+ naive, central memory, regulatory and stem cell-like memory cells. Purity of each sorted population was above 95%. This clone was counted a few times. The antigen remains unidentified. Study observations and caveats: VDJ junctions from patients with type 1 diabetes contained fewer insertions and more deletions. Moderately but significantly shorter TCRB CDR3s were found in Type 1 diabetes patients in all four CD4+ subsets. cDNA sequencing could over-represent cells with high TCR expression.

Sequenced material consisted of expressed TCRB transcripts (all of the isolated RNA was reverse transcribed). Repertoires were generated with immunoSEQ multiplex PCR, while TCRdb's copy carries only in-frame clones and drops some. The sample has roughly 160,000 clones, approximately 8.4% seen once. Looked up from germline, CDR1 is GTSNPN and CDR2 is SVGIG (reference sequence). The CDR3 totals 15 residues. V was shortened by 4 bases and J by 0 bases, with 10 bases between the two germline ends. The sequence was collected from a man between 18 and 29 years old with type 1 diabetes. The material sequenced was central memory CD4+ T cells from blood. V gene TRBV30 combines with J gene TRBJ2-6; D is perhaps TRBD2 (5 bases). CDR3 nucleotide sequence: TGTGCCTGGACTAGGACTTTCTCTGGGGCCAACGTCCTGACTTTC. Translating gives CAWTRTFSGANVLTF.